Listed here is a single T cell receptor (beta chain). Its target is not known. The sample belongs to a study of shared clonotypes between healthy human individuals. Unmatched junction bases numbered 2, after V lost 5 bases and J lost 9 bases. The CDR3 is 11 residues long. The germline gives CDR1 DFQATT, CDR2 SNEGSKA (reference sequence). Study observations and caveats: Generally, naive subsets (rather than memory subsets) showed larger estimated richness. It was only blood that was sampled, and tissue repertoires likely differ. Sharing across a handful of donors was seen in 4% to 6.5% of naive CD4 clonotypes.

Deep-level assay runs were performed. Clones were read by immunoSEQ multiplex PCR, and TCRdb kept only the in-frame ones, dropping some. Of 2 million to 2.5 million clones detected, approximately 90% appear once; the ten largest clones hold around 0.35%. Source material: naive CD4+ T cells from PBMCs. Sample subset: CD45RA+ positively selected. This TCR came from a man between 18 and 35 years old in good health. Some clones in this sample may be carry-over from other donors' samples. The chain links TRBV20-1 to TRBJ2-1; 9 nucleotides agree with TRBD2. The CDR3 region has the DNA TGCAGTGCTCAGACTAGCGGTGAGCAGTTCTTC. Translated: CSAQTSGEQFF.